This T cell receptor (beta chain) was captured by sequencing in a study of OX40 agonist ivuxolimab in advanced cancers. Regarding the research as a whole: The costimulatory receptor OX40 (CD134) was targeted by ivuxolimab, a fully human IgG2 agonistic monoclonal antibody. Partial responses occurred in three dose-escalation patients: two with cutaneous melanoma and one with hepatocellular carcinoma. The dose-escalation cohort was 82.7% male with a mean age of about 58 years, ranging from roughly 23 to 79. Peripheral TCRbeta sequencing was intended to test whether TCR sequence diversity was altered and clonal T-cell expansion was caused by ivuxolimab. Intravenous ivuxolimab was administered to patients every 2 weeks at six dose levels: 0.01, 0.1, 0.3, 1.5, 3 and 10 mg/kg. Patients were allowed to have had prior anti-PD-1, anti-PD-L1 or anti-CTLA-4 therapy, and 40% of the dose-escalation patients had been treated with checkpoint inhibitors. The paper describes the monotherapy dose-escalation part (N = 52 patients) of the phase I trial of ivuxolimab. Of the roughly 54 dose-escalation patients, hepatocellular carcinoma was present in about 20, melanoma in some 15, renal cell carcinoma in 9 and head and neck cancer in 9. What the study reported, not specific to this receptor: After ivuxolimab, expanded clones were on average more numerous among CD8+ T cells than among CD4+ T cells. Low levels of normalized T-cell clonal expansion were also seen in some nonresponding patients. In partial responders in the 0.1-3.0 mg/kg groups, normalized peripheral clonal expansion was found to be among the lowest, especially among CD8+ T cells. Antigen specificity was not determined for the clonally expanded peripheral T cells. At doses of 0.1 to 3.0 mg/kg, clonal expansion of both CD4+ and CD8+ T cells in blood was seen between baseline and week 6.

For this clone: Its antigen specificity is not known. The sample holds no much larger clone one base away, and base qualities are not on file.

To sequence the TCRbeta CDR3 region, genomic DNA was isolated from the sorted cells. The immunoSEQ Assay was used for sequencing of TCRbeta CDR3 regions. The source is immuneACCESS, and TCRdb retained only in-frame sequences with V and J called. Part of the clones is not carried over; for the studies checked, unresolved V genes explain less than half of this, and the remainder is unexplained. Counted in this sample were more than 65,000 clones; over 65% of them appeared once. Approximately 6.1% of the sample belongs to the ten largest clones. The trial excluded patients who had a history of autoimmune disease or who were on systemic immunosuppression. Peripheral blood for TCR sequencing was drawn from every dose cohort at baseline, at cycle 4 day 1 and at cycle 7 day 1. Samples came from an open-label, multicenter, first-in-human phase I dose-escalation trial of ivuxolimab. Adults with locally advanced or metastatic melanoma, renal cell, hepatocellular, or head and neck squamous cell carcinoma were enrolled in the trial. Before TCR sequencing, CD4+ and CD8+ T cells were separately sorted from peripheral blood.

From its cysteine to its phenylalanine, the CDR3 spans 11 amino acids. Only the CDR3 DNA is retained, 33 bases long and in frame from the first base. V loses 4 bases, J loses 4 bases, and the germline ends lie 7 bases apart. In the germline V gene, CDR1 corresponds to SQVTM and CDR2 to ANQGSEA. This receptor was obtained from an adult with an advanced solid tumor such as melanoma, head and neck, liver or kidney cancer. In this chain, TRBV29-1 is recombined with TRBJ1-1, with a tentative D gene TRBD1 over 5 matching bases. The specimen was CD4+ or CD8+ T cells sorted from blood, collected in a trial of the OX40 agonist ivuxolimab. This receptor has the CDR3 CSVVGATEAFF. Read as DNA, the sequence is TGCAGCGTTGTTGGGGCCACTGAAGCTTTCTTT.